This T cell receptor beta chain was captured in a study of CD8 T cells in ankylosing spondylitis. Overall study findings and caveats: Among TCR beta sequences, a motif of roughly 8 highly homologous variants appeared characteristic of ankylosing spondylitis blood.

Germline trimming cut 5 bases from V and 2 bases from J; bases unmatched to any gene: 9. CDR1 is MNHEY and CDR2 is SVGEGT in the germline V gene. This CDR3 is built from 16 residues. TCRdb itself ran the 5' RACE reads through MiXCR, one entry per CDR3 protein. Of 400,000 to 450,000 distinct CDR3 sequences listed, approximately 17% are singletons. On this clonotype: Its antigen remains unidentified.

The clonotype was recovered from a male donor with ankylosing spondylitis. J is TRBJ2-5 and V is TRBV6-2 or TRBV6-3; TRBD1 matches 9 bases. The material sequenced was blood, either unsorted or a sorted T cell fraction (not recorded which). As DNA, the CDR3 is TGTGCCAGCAGTCCGAGGGACAGGGCCATTCAAGAGACCCAGTACTTC. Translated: CASSPRDRAIQETQYF.